This TCR beta chain was obtained from a study of blood T cell repertoires in COVID-19. Looking at the study overall: Specimens from acute and convalescent COVID-19 originated in the United States, Italy and Spain. In each case, the material was cDNA or gDNA derived from T cells, B-cell-depleted T cells, or PBMCs.

Germline V gene data show CDR1 as LGHNA and CDR2 as YNFKEQ. The CDR3 is 16 amino acids. Unmatched junction bases numbered 6, after V lost 6 bases and J lost 2 bases. Authors' data handling: Estimation of nucleated cell counts was performed using reference gene primer amplification. Clones were sequenced by immunoSEQ multiplex PCR, and TCRdb holds only the in-frame ones, with some missing. V, J and clone size are those of that table, while D and trimming were read from the DNA. The sample carries a few hundred thousand clones, 80% to 90% recorded once. Specimen: peripheral blood. This sequence originates from a man aged 35 to 55 with acute or convalescent COVID-19. This chain joins TRBV4-2 and TRBJ2-2; 10 bases line up with TRBD2. The CDR3 loop is CASRLGLAVNTGELFF. The DNA of the CDR3 is TGTGCCAGCAGGCTCGGACTAGCGGTAAACACCGGGGAGCTGTTTTTT.